The 20 T cell receptor beta chains presented below share a single source sample, sequenced in a study of blood T cell repertoires in COVID-19. The protocol was immunoSEQ multiplex PCR, while the TCRdb copy is restricted to in-frame clones and leaves out a portion. The table has about 80,000 clones, around 86% seen once. Sequencing was done on a sample of peripheral blood. All receptors derive from a human donor in a cohort sampled during active COVID-19.

The chain couples TRBV6-5 to TRBJ2-1, with TRBD1 identical over 8 bases. The CDR3 sequence is 14 residues long. Looked up from germline, CDR1 is MNHEY and CDR2 is SVGAGI. V dropped 4 bases and J dropped 9; count of bases not matched to a gene: 8. The CDR3 nucleotides read TGTGCCAGCAGTTCGCGGACAGGGACTCTTGAGCAGTTCTTC. It is translated as CASSSRTGTLEQFF.

CDR3 sequence reads: CASSGNYGTEAFF. The CDR3 bases are TGTGCCAGCTCCGGCAACTACGGTACTGAAGCTTTCTTT. The rearrangement joins TRBV18 to TRBJ1-1; no clear D gene. V was pared by 6 bases and J by 5 bases, with 13 bases between. CDR3 length: 13 residues. Germline assignment: CDR1 KGHSH and CDR2 LQKENI.

The genes are TRBV10-1 and TRBJ2-5, with TRBD2 identical over 7 bases. CDR3 length equals 14 residues. The germline gives CDR1 WNHNN, CDR2 SYGVQD (reference sequence). Trimming took 5 bases from V and 3 from J; bases not matched to a gene: 6. The CDR3 bases are TGCGCCAGCAGTCGGGGGGACTTGGAAGAGACCCAGTACTTC. Translating gives CASSRGDLEETQYF.

The V and J genes are TRBV5-6 and TRBJ2-7; 8 bases line up with TRBD1. CDR3 length: 13 residues. Germline V CDR1 and CDR2: SGHDT, YYEEEE. Unmatched junction bases numbered 4, after V lost 7 bases and J lost 1 base. This CDR3 is CASQGALSYEQYF. The CDR3 region has the DNA TGTGCCAGCCAGGGGGCCCTTTCCTACGAGCAGTACTTC.

The gene calls are TRBV6-5 and TRBJ2-5, with TRBD1 as a possible D gene (6 bases). Germline values: CDR1 MNHEY, CDR2 SVGAGI. V dropped 2 bases and J dropped 4 bases, with 11 bases sitting between them. The CDR3 totals 14 residues. CDR3 coding DNA: TGTGCCAGCAGTTACGTGGGGGCACGAGAGACCCAGTACTTC. Protein: CASSYVGARETQYF.

The table lists this clone with many counts. J is TRBJ1-3 and V is TRBV2; D not certain. This CDR3 has 15 amino acids. CDR1 and CDR2 from the germline V gene are SNHLY and FYNNEI. V lost 2 bases and J lost 0, with 8 bases in between. CDR3 in amino acids: CASSEFRPSGNTIYF. In DNA, the CDR3 is TGTGCCAGCAGTGAATTCAGGCCCTCTGGAAACACCATATATTTT. Full variable domain (missing parts from reference TRBV2 and TRBJ1-3): EPEVTQTPSHQVTQMGQEVILRCVPISNHLYFYWYRQILGQKVEFLVSFYNNEISEKSEIFDDQFSVERPDGSNFTLKIRSTKLEDSAMYFCASSEFRPSGNTIYFGEGSWLTVV.

V is TRBV30 and J is TRBJ2-2, with TRBD1 matching over 8 bases. V dropped 6 bases and J dropped 6; count of bases not matched to a gene: 9. CDR1 and CDR2 (germline): GTSNPN, SVGIG (reference sequence). The CDR3 length is 14 residues. This chain's CDR3 is CACYGGQAPGELFF. CDR3 nucleotides: TGTGCCTGTTATGGGGGACAGGCTCCCGGGGAGCTGTTTTTT.

The CDR3 nucleotides are TGCGCCAGCCATCCCGGGACACACATTAACTATGGCTACACCTTC. The encoded protein is CASHPGTHINYGYTF. The V call is TRBV5-1, the J call TRBJ1-2, with D possibly being TRBD1 (6 bases). V lost 7 bases, J lost 1 base, and 17 bases lay in between. The CDR3 spans 15 residues. CDR1 SGHRS and CDR2 YFSETQ come from the germline V gene.

The rearrangement links TRBV18 to TRBJ1-1, with D perhaps TRBD1 (5 bases). Deletions cut 3 bases from V and 1 base from J, with 12 bases between. CDR1 and CDR2 from the germline V gene are KGHSH and LQKENI. The CDR3 loop spans 15 amino acids. This CDR3 reads CASSPFSDRNTEAFF. CDR3 bases: TGTGCCAGCTCACCCTTCTCCGACAGGAACACTGAAGCTTTCTTT. The whole variable domain, remainder taken from reference TRBV18 and TRBJ1-1, is NAGVMQNPRHLVRRRGQEARLRCSPMKGHSHVYWYRQLPEEGLKFMVYLQKENIIDESGMPKERFSAEFPKEGPSILRIQQVVRGDSAAYFCASSPFSDRNTEAFFGQGTRLTVV.

This clone was detected only a few times. The rearrangement links TRBV2 to TRBJ1-5, with D possibly TRBD1 on 6 matching bases. Germline V lookup: CDR1 SNHLY, CDR2 FYNNEI. The CDR3 has 14 amino acids. The germline V and J ends were trimmed by 10 bases and 7 bases, with 20 bases remaining between them. CDR3 nucleotides: TGTGCCACCAAGCTACAGGGATCGGAACAGCCCCAGCATTTT. Its translation: CATKLQGSEQPQHF.

The CDR3 is CASSLDRGNGYTF. The CDR3 DNA reads as TGTGCCAGCAGCTTGGACAGGGGGAATGGCTACACCTTC. This chain joins TRBV5-4 and TRBJ1-2; 8 bases fit TRBD1. CDR1 and CDR2 from the germline V gene are SGHNT and YYREEE (reference sequence). This CDR3 has 13 amino acids. Trimming at V came to 0 bases and at J to 6 bases, leaving 1 base not matched to a gene.

The chain joins TRBV2 to TRBJ1-4; 7 nucleotides match TRBD1. This CDR3 is 13 amino acids long. The trim removed 6 bases at V and 5 bases at J, leaving 3 bases unmatched. From germline, CDR1 is SNHLY and CDR2 FYNNEI. This CDR3 reads CASRKDRNEKLFF. The CDR3 coding sequence is TGTGCCAGCAGAAAGGACAGGAATGAAAAACTGTTTTTT.

The chain joins TRBV5-1 to TRBJ1-4; TRBD1 is a possible D gene (5 bases). Germline CDR1 reads SGHRS; CDR2 reads YFSETQ. Trimming shortened V by 1 base and J by 4 bases, and 11 bases separated the two germline ends. This CDR3 spans 15 amino acids. CDR3 nucleotides: TGCGCCAGCAGCTTGACACACAGGATTAATGAAAAACTGTTTTTT. This encodes CASSLTHRINEKLFF.

The chain recombines TRBV20-1 with TRBJ1-2; 8 positions agree with TRBD1. Trimming removed 3 bases from V and 4 bases from J; junction bases left unmatched: 7. The CDR3 spans 14 residues. Per germline, CDR1 DFQATT and CDR2 SNEGSKA (reference sequence). The CDR3 region has the DNA TGCAGTGCTAGTCAGGGGGCGGGGAGCTATGGCTACACCTTC. Protein: CSASQGAGSYGYTF.

This rearrangement joins TRBV6-5 to TRBJ2-1; D might be TRBD2 (7 bases). Germline V gene sequence: CDR1 MNHEY, CDR2 SVGAGI. This CDR3 is 15 amino acids long. With 6 bases removed from V and 1 base from J, the gap between germline ends came to 13 bases. CDR3: CASSKGGASYNEQFF. In DNA form, the CDR3 reads TGTGCCAGCAGCAAAGGGGGGGCGTCCTACAATGAGCAGTTCTTC.

The J gene is TRBJ1-2, the V gene TRBV7-9, with a weak D call TRBD1 (6 bases). Germline V gene lookup returns CDR1 SEHNR and CDR2 FQNEAQ (reference sequence). Trimming removed 5 bases from V and 3 bases from J, with 13 bases in between. The CDR3 is 14 residues long. The CDR3 DNA is TGTGCCAGCAGCACTAGGGGGATGGACTATGGCTACACCTTC. This codes for CASSTRGMDYGYTF.

V and J are TRBV11-1 and TRBJ2-3; D is perhaps TRBD1 (6 bases). V lost 5 bases to trimming and J lost 0 bases, with 15 bases between them. The CDR3 contains 16 residues. From germline, CDR1 is SGHAT and CDR2 FQDESV (reference sequence). This CDR3 is CASSVTGPFSTDTQYF. The CDR3 nucleotides read TGTGCCAGCAGCGTTACAGGGCCGTTTAGCACAGATACGCAGTATTTT.

V usage is TRBV7-9 and J usage is TRBJ2-4; 7 bases map to TRBD2. The CDR3 is 14 residues long. V shed 8 bases, J shed 8 bases, and the junction held 12 bases outside the gene matches. The germline V gene encodes CDR1 SEHNR and CDR2 FQNEAQ (reference sequence). CDR3 sequence reads: CASWGSGKGDIQYF. The DNA of the CDR3 is TGTGCCAGCTGGGGAAGCGGGAAAGGAGACATTCAGTACTTC. Based on the CDR3 plus reference TRBV7-9 and TRBJ2-4, the full variable domain is DTGVSQNPRHKITKRGQNVTFRCDPISEHNRLYWYRQTLGQGPEFLTYFQNEAQLEKSRLLSDRFSAERPKGSFSTLEIQRTEQGDSAMYLCASWGSGKGDIQYFGAGTRLSVL.

The chain combines TRBV9 with TRBJ1-4; 10 bases map to TRBD1. The CDR3 is 14 amino acids. Germline V gives CDR1 SGDLS, CDR2 YYNGEE. The V and J ends lost 5 bases and 8 bases, in that order; junction bases with no gene match: 6. The CDR3 sequence is CASSRDRGLEKLFF. In nucleotides, the CDR3 is TGTGCCAGCAGTAGGGACAGGGGATTGGAAAAACTGTTTTTT.

In the case of this clone: Other nucleotide sequences in the sample specify the same CDR3. V usage is TRBV7-8 and J usage is TRBJ1-1; a possible D gene is TRBD1 (5 bases). The CDR3 sequence is 14 residues long. V was cut by 5 bases and J by 2 bases, with 12 bases left in between. The germline gives CDR1 SGHVS, CDR2 FQNEAQ. The CDR3 DNA follows: TGTGCCAGCAGCCCACAGACAGTTAACACTGAAGCTTTCTTT. It is translated as CASSPQTVNTEAFF.